The 21 T cell receptor beta chains reported below all come from one sample, sequenced in a study of STAT5B mutations in CD4+ large granular lymphocyte leukemia. Profiling relied on immunoSEQ multiplex PCR, and the TCRdb table lists in-frame clones only, not all of them. The data show over 35,000 clones, with about four fifths seen just once and about 3.8% held by the top ten. Input material: CD4+ T cells from blood buffy coats. The receptors stem from a human donor in good health.

This clone appeared a single time. The V and J genes are TRBV28 and TRBJ1-2, with 8 bases aligning to TRBD1. The CDR3 sequence is 16 residues long. Germline values: CDR1 MDHEN, CDR2 SYDVKM. The trim removed 6 bases at V and 5 bases at J, leaving 14 bases unmatched. The CDR3 is CASRAGTGASPYGYTF. The CDR3 DNA follows: TGTGCCAGCAGGGCCGGGACAGGCGCCTCCCCATATGGCTACACCTTC.

The chain links TRBV19 to TRBJ1-5; D unresolved. Trimming left V 4 bases short and J 2 bases short, with 6 bases between. Looked up from germline, CDR1 is LNHDA and CDR2 is SQIVND (reference sequence). The CDR3 spans 13 residues. CDR3: CASSTGRNQPQHF. The DNA of the CDR3 is TGTGCCAGTAGTACAGGTCGCAATCAGCCCCAGCATTTT. The entire variable domain, with the rest obtained from reference TRBV19 and TRBJ1-5, is as follows: DGGITQSPKYLFRKEGQNVTLSCEQNLNHDAMYWYRQDPGQGLRLIYYSQIVNDFQKGDIAEGYSVSREKKESFPLTVTSAQKNPTAFYLCASSTGRNQPQHFGDGTRLSIL.

The V and J genes are TRBV2 and TRBJ1-1; TRBD1 matches at 10 bases. Germline lookup yields CDR1 SNHLY and CDR2 FYNNEI. Unmatched junction bases numbered 10, after V lost 6 bases and J lost 6 bases. This CDR3 comprises 15 residues. The DNA for the CDR3 is TGTGCCAGCAGGGGACAGGGGAGCGCGTCAGCTGAAGCTTTCTTT. Encoded protein: CASRGQGSASAEAFF.

About this clone: Mismatch with germline at one junction end may stem from a read error. The gene calls are TRBV18 and TRBJ2-1, with TRBD2 matching 8 bases. The CDR3 has 12 amino acids. Germline CDR1 reads KGHSH; CDR2 reads LQKENI. The CDR3 DNA is TGTGCCAGCTCAGCGGGACTAGAGTTCTTGGTCTTC. Its protein product is CASSAGLEFLVF.

V usage is TRBV29-1 and J usage is TRBJ1-2, with D maybe TRBD1 (5 bases). Germline V gene sequence: CDR1 SQVTM, CDR2 ANQGSEA. The CDR3 covers 13 residues. The V and J ends lost 2 bases and 3 bases respectively, with 10 bases between them. The CDR3 protein is CSVEPGRDYGYTF. The CDR3 nucleotides are TGCAGCGTTGAACCAGGGCGAGACTATGGCTACACCTTC.

V gene TRBV29-1 combines with J gene TRBJ1-4, with D perhaps TRBD1 (5 bases). Germline loops: CDR1 SQVTM, CDR2 ANQGSEA. Between the trimmed V and J ends, which lost 4 bases and 1 base, there was a span of 7 bases. The CDR3 length is 13 residues. CDR3 bases: TGCAGCGTTGCGAGGGGAACTAATGAAAAACTGTTTTTT. The encoded protein is CSVARGTNEKLFF. Supplemented by reference TRBV29-1 and TRBJ1-4, the full variable domain reads SAVISQKPSRDICQRGTSLTIQCQVDSQVTMMFWYRQQPGQSLTLIATANQGSEATYESGFVIDKFPISRPNLTFSTLTVSNMSPEDSSIYLCSVARGTNEKLFFGSGTQLSVL.

This clone has only one observation. This rearrangement joins TRBV6-6 to TRBJ2-3, with D maybe TRBD1 (6 bases). The CDR3 covers 11 residues. The germline gives CDR1 MNHNY, CDR2 SVGAGI (reference sequence). Deletions cut 5 bases from V and 8 bases from J, with 8 bases between. The CDR3: CASSADSTQYF. Here the CDR3 DNA reads TGTGCCAGCAGTGCGGACAGTACGCAGTATTTT.

V usage is TRBV5-1 and J usage is TRBJ1-3; D remains ambiguous. The V and J ends lost 4 bases and 0 bases respectively, with 11 bases between them. The CDR3 contains 15 residues. The germline gives CDR1 SGHRS, CDR2 YFSETQ. This CDR3 reads CASSLDPASGNTIYF. The CDR3 coding sequence is TGCGCCAGCAGCCTGGACCCAGCCTCTGGAAACACCATATATTTT.

This sequence joins TRBV27 and TRBJ1-1, with 8 nucleotides matching TRBD1. This CDR3 region has 16 residues. Germline CDR1 is MNHEY and CDR2 is SMNVEV (reference sequence). J was trimmed by 5 bases and V by 7 bases; bases with no gene match: 15. This CDR3 reads CASIRQGAFLGTEAFF. For the CDR3, the DNA is TGTGCCAGCATACGGCAGGGGGCCTTTCTGGGGACTGAAGCTTTCTTT.

The chain combines TRBV7-6 with TRBJ2-1, with D unclear. This CDR3 spans 15 amino acids. Per germline, CDR1 SGHVS and CDR2 FNYEAQ. With 6 bases removed from V and 5 bases from J, the gap between germline ends came to 17 bases. This CDR3 reads CASSPDFAVNNEQFF. The DNA for the CDR3 is TGTGCCAGCAGTCCGGATTTTGCGGTTAACAATGAGCAGTTCTTC. Looking up the rest from reference TRBV7-6 and TRBJ2-1 gives the full variable domain: GAGVSQSPRYKVTKRGQDVALRCDPISGHVSLYWYRQALGQGPEFLTYFNYEAQQDKSGLPNDRFSAERPEGSISTLTIQRTEQRDSAMYRCASSPDFAVNNEQFFGPGTRLTVL.

This chain joins TRBV19 and TRBJ2-7, with a possible D match to TRBD1 (5 bases). Trimming removed 10 bases from V and 0 bases from J, with 13 bases in between. Germline assignment: CDR1 LNHDA and CDR2 SQIVND (reference sequence). The CDR3 contains 13 residues. The CDR3 DNA is TGTGCCACTAAGGGGCTGAGCTCCTACGAGCAGTACTTC. Protein product: CATKGLSSYEQYF.

The chain couples TRBV5-1 to TRBJ2-2; tentative D call: TRBD1 (5 bases). The germline gives CDR1 SGHRS, CDR2 YFSETQ. V lost 1 base, J lost 0 bases, and 7 bases lay in between. This CDR3 comprises 15 residues. The CDR3 sequence is CASSLTGANTGELFF. In nucleotides, the CDR3 is TGCGCCAGCAGCTTGACAGGCGCGAACACCGGGGAGCTGTTTTTT. Full variable domain (rest looked up from reference TRBV5-1 and TRBJ2-2): KAGVTQTPRYLIKTRGQQVTLSCSPISGHRSVSWYQQTPGQGLQFLFEYFSETQRNKGNFPGRFSGRQFSNSRSEMNVSTLELGDSALYLCASSLTGANTGELFFGEGSRLTVL.

The chain links TRBV7-8 to TRBJ1-6; D is unclear. Germline CDR1 and CDR2: SGHVS and FQNEAQ. This CDR3 contains 16 residues. V lost 0 bases to trimming and J lost 5 bases, with 11 bases between them. Here the CDR3 reads CASSLAGGWDNSPLHF. CDR3 DNA sequence: TGTGCCAGCAGCTTAGCGGGTGGATGGGATAATTCACCCCTCCACTTT.

The chain links TRBV28 to TRBJ1-1, with D possibly being TRBD1 (6 bases). Germline V gene sequence: CDR1 MDHEN, CDR2 SYDVKM. V lost 2 bases and J lost 8, with 12 bases in between. The CDR3 runs 13 residues. CDR3 sequence (DNA): TGTGCCAGCAGTTTACTCGGGGGCACCGAAGCTTTCTTT. Translation: CASSLLGGTEAFF.

The CDR3 DNA reads TGTGCCAGCAGCTGGCCGCCGCAGCACCAGCCCCAGCATTTT. Amino acids: CASSWPPQHQPQHF. The rearrangement joins TRBV5-8 to TRBJ1-5; D gene ambiguous. CDR1 and CDR2 (germline): SGHTS, YDEGEE. This CDR3 is 14 amino acids long. With 3 bases removed from V and 7 bases from J, the gap between germline ends came to 14 bases.

The V and J genes are TRBV7-2 and TRBJ2-3; D assignment may be TRBD1 or TRBD2 (5 bases each). Germline-derived CDR1 and CDR2 are SGHTA and FQGNSA. This CDR3 spans 15 amino acids. Trimming pared 2 bases from V and 4 bases from J, leaving 13 bases between. The CDR3 DNA is TGTGCCAGCAGCTTATGGGCAGGGACCGCAGATACGCAGTATTTT. This translates into CASSLWAGTADTQYF.

The chain joins TRBV28 to TRBJ1-1; 8 nucleotides align to TRBD1. There are 15 residues in the CDR3. Germline V gene data show CDR1 as MDHEN and CDR2 as SYDVKM. With V trimmed by 7 bases and J by 1 base, 8 bases remained unmatched. The CDR3 region has the DNA TGTGCCAGCATATCAGGGGGCACCACGAACACTGAAGCTTTCTTT. It codes for CASISGGTTNTEAFF.

V gene TRBV11-3 combines with J gene TRBJ2-6; weak D call: TRBD1 (5 bases). Germline V lookup: CDR1 SGHNT, CDR2 YENEEA. This CDR3 contains 15 residues. V lost 3 bases to trimming and J lost 2 bases, with 8 bases between them. The CDR3 sequence: CASSFTGAGANVLTF. The CDR3 DNA follows: TGTGCCAGCAGCTTTACAGGAGCTGGGGCCAACGTCCTGACTTTC.

In its sample, this clone was seen a few times. The V call is TRBV19, the J call TRBJ1-2; 10 positions match TRBD1. V lost 9 bases to trimming and J lost 3 bases; unmatched junction nucleotides: 10. Looked up from germline, CDR1 is LNHDA and CDR2 is SQIVND (reference sequence). This CDR3 spans 15 amino acids. The CDR3 here is CASRDRGSMDYGYTF. The CDR3 DNA sequence: TGTGCCAGCCGGGACAGGGGATCTATGGACTATGGCTACACCTTC.

The chain has TRBV5-1 and TRBJ2-3, with 16 bases fitting TRBD2. V was pared by 10 bases and J by 0 bases, with 14 bases of the junction left unmatched. The CDR3 extends over 19 amino acids. Germline CDR1 reads SGHRS; CDR2 reads YFSETQ. The CDR3 coding sequence is TGCGCCTCTCACAACCCGGGACTAGCGGGGGGGCAGAGCACAGATACGCAGTATTTT. Its translation is CASHNPGLAGGQSTDTQYF.

Remarks on this clone: One junction end does not reproduce the germline sequence, and a read error may be involved. V gene TRBV11-2 combines with J gene TRBJ2-3, with 10 positions matching TRBD2. The V gene's germline CDR1 is SGHAT and CDR2 FQNNGV. The CDR3 consists of 13 residues. As DNA, the CDR3 is TGTGCCAGCAGCCCCGTGGAGCGGGGGGGACAGAATTTT. Its protein is CASSPVERGGQNF.